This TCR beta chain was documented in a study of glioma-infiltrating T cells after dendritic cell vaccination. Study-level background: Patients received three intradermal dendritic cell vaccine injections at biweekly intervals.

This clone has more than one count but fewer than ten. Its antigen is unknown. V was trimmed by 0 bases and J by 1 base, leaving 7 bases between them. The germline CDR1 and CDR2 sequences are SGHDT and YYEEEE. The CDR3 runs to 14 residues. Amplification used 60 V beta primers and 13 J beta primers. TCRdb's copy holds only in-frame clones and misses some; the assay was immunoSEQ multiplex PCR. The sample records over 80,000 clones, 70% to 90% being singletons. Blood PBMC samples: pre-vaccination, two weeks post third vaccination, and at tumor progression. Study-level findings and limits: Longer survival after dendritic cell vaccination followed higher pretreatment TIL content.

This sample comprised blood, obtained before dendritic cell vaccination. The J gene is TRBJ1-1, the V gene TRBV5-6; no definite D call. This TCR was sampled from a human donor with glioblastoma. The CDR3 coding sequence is TGTGCCAGCAGCTTGGTAACACCGAACACTGAAGCTTTCTTT. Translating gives CASSLVTPNTEAFF.